The rows below give T cell receptor beta chains drawn from one sample of a study of control samples from healthy donors and cancer patients. Sequencing used immunoSEQ multiplex PCR; TCRdb keeps in-frame clones, though not all of them. This table has 55,000 to 75,000 clones, over 75% appearing once. Sequencing was carried out using PBMCs. These receptors were taken from a woman in her 50s with head and neck cancer. The CDR3 runs from the conserved cysteine through the conserved F or W. A D gene is named only where the DNA matches it firmly. Clone size is stated in some rows and not others, as once, few, many or a class when expanded.

j_gene: TRBJ2-7; abundance: .; v_gene: TRBV7-3; d_gene: .; CDR3aa: CASSLVGTGSQQYF; CDR3nt: TGTGCCAGCAGCTTAGTGGGGACGGGCTCCCAACAGTACTTC
j_gene: TRBJ2-7; abundance: .; v_gene: TRBV3-1/TRBV3-2; d_gene: TRBD2; CDR3aa: CASSPRLTSGGAKEQYF; CDR3nt: TGTGCCAGCAGCCCCCGATTGACTAGCGGGGGGGCCAAAGAGCAGTACTTC
j_gene: TRBJ2-1; abundance: .; v_gene: TRBV5-4; d_gene: TRBD1; CDR3aa: CTSSSQGAPYNEQFF; CDR3nt: TGTACCAGCAGCTCACAGGGGGCGCCCTACAATGAGCAGTTCTTC
j_gene: TRBJ1-3; abundance: few; v_gene: TRBV2; d_gene: TRBD1; CDR3aa: CASLFGTGAGNTIYF; CDR3nt: TGTGCCAGCCTTTTCGGAACAGGGGCGGGAAACACCATATATTTT
j_gene: TRBJ2-1; abundance: .; v_gene: TRBV28; d_gene: .; CDR3aa: CASNMDSSYNEQFF; CDR3nt: TGTGCCAGCAACATGGACAGCTCCTACAATGAGCAGTTCTTC
j_gene: TRBJ2-7; abundance: few; v_gene: TRBV5-1; d_gene: .; CDR3aa: CASSFQGISYEQYF; CDR3nt: TGCGCCAGCAGCTTTCAGGGTATATCCTACGAGCAGTACTTC
j_gene: TRBJ1-3; abundance: .; v_gene: TRBV19; d_gene: .; CDR3aa: CASSIVSAFSGNTIYF; CDR3nt: TGTGCCAGTAGTATAGTATCGGCGTTCTCTGGAAACACCATATATTTT
j_gene: TRBJ2-7; abundance: once; v_gene: TRBV5-6; d_gene: TRBD1; CDR3aa: CASSSDRGQYEQYF; CDR3nt: TGTGCCAGCAGCAGCGACAGGGGGCAATACGAGCAGTACTTC
j_gene: TRBJ1-1; abundance: once; v_gene: TRBV7-3; d_gene: .; CDR3aa: CASSLSPGTEAFF; CDR3nt: TGTGCCAGCAGCTTAAGCCCCGGGACTGAAGCTTTCTTT
j_gene: TRBJ1-6; abundance: .; v_gene: TRBV9; d_gene: .; CDR3aa: CASSVGSRVGSPLHF; CDR3nt: TGTGCCAGCAGCGTAGGAAGCAGGGTCGGGTCACCCCTCCACTTT
j_gene: TRBJ1-1; abundance: .; v_gene: TRBV12-3/TRBV12-4; d_gene: .; CDR3aa: CASSLVGGTEAFF; CDR3nt: TGTGCCAGCAGTTTAGTGGGGGGCACTGAAGCTTTCTTT
j_gene: TRBJ2-1; abundance: once; v_gene: TRBV5-4; d_gene: .; CDR3aa: CASSLEGGLAYNEQFF; CDR3nt: TGTGCCAGCAGCTTGGAAGGCGGGTTGGCCTACAATGAGCAGTTCTTC
j_gene: TRBJ1-6; abundance: .; v_gene: TRBV12-3/TRBV12-4; d_gene: .; CDR3aa: CASSRLTPLHF; CDR3nt: TGTGCCAGCAGTCGTTTAACACCCCTCCACTTT
j_gene: TRBJ1-2; abundance: .; v_gene: TRBV9; d_gene: .; CDR3aa: CASSVDPDTNYGYTF; CDR3nt: TGTGCCAGCAGCGTAGACCCCGACACAAACTATGGCTACACCTTC
j_gene: TRBJ1-4; abundance: .; v_gene: TRBV2; d_gene: .; CDR3aa: CASRTGQINEKLFF; CDR3nt: TGTGCCAGCAGAACCGGACAGATTAATGAAAAACTGTTTTTT
j_gene: TRBJ2-5; abundance: .; v_gene: TRBV28; d_gene: TRBD2; CDR3aa: CASRDPGGGETQYF; CDR3nt: TGTGCCAGCAGAGACCCCGGGGGGGGAGAGACCCAGTACTTC
j_gene: TRBJ2-2; abundance: .; v_gene: TRBV6-6; d_gene: .; CDR3aa: CASSTSGNTGELFF; CDR3nt: TGTGCCAGCAGTACCTCAGGGAACACCGGGGAGCTGTTTTTT
j_gene: TRBJ1-1; abundance: .; v_gene: TRBV5-6; d_gene: TRBD1; CDR3aa: CASSLAQGAFAEAFF; CDR3nt: TGTGCCAGCAGCTTGGCGCAGGGGGCGTTCGCTGAAGCTTTCTTT
j_gene: TRBJ2-7; abundance: .; v_gene: TRBV30; d_gene: TRBD1; CDR3aa: CAWKAREPGTGHTYEQYF; CDR3nt: TGTGCCTGGAAAGCTCGTGAGCCGGGGACAGGCCATACCTACGAGCAGTACTTC
j_gene: TRBJ2-2; abundance: once; v_gene: TRBV7-3; d_gene: .; CDR3aa: CASSSGPRGNGELFF; CDR3nt: TGTGCCAGCAGCTCAGGCCCTCGGGGCAACGGGGAGCTGTTTTTT